This is a list of T cell receptor beta chains from one sample in a study of tumor-infiltrating lymphocytes in localized non-small cell lung cancer. Clones were sequenced by immunoSEQ multiplex PCR, and TCRdb holds only the in-frame ones, with some missing. The sample contains about 15,000 clones, about three quarters of which appear only once. Sequenced input: lung tumor tissue. The origin of the receptors is a human donor with non-small cell lung cancer. CDR3s include the opening cysteine and the closing phenylalanine or tryptophan. The D gene is left open where the match is weak. A row's size may be missing; if present it is once, few, many or a size class.

clone_size d_call j_call v_call cdr3_aa cdr3_nt
- TRBD1 TRBJ2-2 TRBV27 CASGSQGAHGELFF TGTGCCAGCGGTTCACAGGGGGCTCACGGGGAGCTGTTTTTT
few TRBD1 TRBJ2-7 TRBV5-1 CASSLGDRVTYEQYF TGCGCCAGCAGCTTGGGGGACAGGGTAACCTACGAGCAGTACTTC
- - TRBJ1-5 TRBV28 CASLTNRANGNQPQHF TGTGCCAGCCTCACGAACAGGGCGAACGGCAATCAGCCCCAGCATTTT
- TRBD1 TRBJ2-3 TRBV27 CASTPGTGTDTQYF TGTGCCAGCACTCCCGGGACAGGAACAGATACGCAGTATTTT
- - TRBJ2-7 TRBV6-6 CASRVDTYEQYF TGTGCCAGCAGGGTCGACACCTACGAGCAGTACTTC
medium-sized - TRBJ2-7 TRBV6-5 CASRTRDANYEQYF TGTGCCAGCAGAACCAGGGACGCCAACTACGAGCAGTACTTC
- TRBD2 TRBJ2-6 TRBV14 CASTGTSGMLGANVLTF TGTGCCAGCACCGGGACTAGCGGGATGCTGGGGGCCAACGTCCTGACTTTC
- - TRBJ1-5 TRBV2 CASSVARGNQPQHF TGTGCCAGCAGTGTAGCCAGGGGCAATCAGCCCCAGCATTTT
- TRBD2 TRBJ2-1 TRBV30 CAWVSGSSGSNEQFF TGTGCCTGGGTCAGTGGGTCTAGCGGGAGCAATGAGCAGTTCTTC
- TRBD1 TRBJ1-5 TRBV19 CASSRTGTGPGEPQHF TGTGCCAGTAGTAGAACCGGGACAGGGCCTGGTGAGCCCCAGCATTTT
few TRBD1 TRBJ1-1 TRBV11-3 CASSLGQGNTEAFF TGTGCCAGCAGCCTCGGACAGGGGAACACTGAAGCTTTCTTT
- - TRBJ2-7 TRBV19 CASKLKSGGEQYF TGTGCCAGTAAACTTAAGAGTGGGGGCGAGCAGTACTTC
- - TRBJ2-1 TRBV19 CASSILPSSYNEQFF TGTGCCAGTAGTATATTGCCGAGCTCCTACAATGAGCAGTTCTTC
- - TRBJ2-2 TRBV4-1 CASSQRWRGEYSDTGELFF TGCGCCAGCAGCCAACGGTGGCGGGGCGAATACTCTGACACCGGGGAGCTGTTTTTT
- - TRBJ1-1 TRBV7-2 CASSRTQQPNTEAFF TGTGCCAGCAGCCGCACCCAGCAACCCAACACTGAAGCTTTCTTT